A selection of T cell receptor beta chains follows, all from one sample in a study of shared clonotypes between healthy human individuals. TCRdb's table, derived via immunoSEQ multiplex PCR, lists solely in-frame clones and lacks some. The sample lists 2 million to 3 million clones, over 85% occurring once. Specimen: naive CD4+ T cells from PBMCs. These receptors all come from a man aged 18 to 30 in good health. Some clones in this sample may be carry-over from other donors' samples. The CDR3 runs from the conserved cysteine through the conserved F or W. The D gene is left open where the match is weak. Size is omitted from some rows. Given values are once, few, many or a class for expanded clones.

>TRBV4-1|.|TRBJ2-7|16|TRBD2
CASSHPPSGSTYEQYF
TGCGCCAGCAGCCACCCCCCTAGCGGGAGCACCTACGAGCAGTACTTC
>TRBV6-4|.|TRBJ1-2|15|.
CASSDTARVHYGYTF
TGTGCCAGCAGTGACACAGCCAGGGTTCACTATGGCTACACCTTC
>TRBV5-1|.|TRBJ2-3|15|.
CASSLDGASTDTQYF
TGCGCCAGCAGCTTGGACGGGGCTAGCACAGATACGCAGTATTTT
>TRBV7-9|.|TRBJ2-7|13|.
CASSLGLIYEQYF
TGTGCCAGCAGCCTAGGACTGATCTACGAGCAGTACTTC
>TRBV27|.|TRBJ1-2|14|.
CASSRQQANYGYTF
TGTGCCAGCAGTAGACAGCAAGCTAACTATGGCTACACCTTC
>TRBV10-3|.|TRBJ2-7|14|.
CAIKAETDDYEQYF
TGTGCCATCAAAGCCGAGACAGACGATTACGAGCAGTACTTC
>TRBV11-1|.|TRBJ2-1|16|.
CASSPPGRRAYNEQFF
TGTGCCAGCAGCCCTCCGGGACGGCGAGCCTACAATGAGCAGTTCTTC
>TRBV7-9|.|TRBJ2-6|13|.
CASGNPGANVLTF
TGTGCCAGCGGCAACCCTGGGGCCAACGTCCTGACTTTC
>TRBV19|.|TRBJ2-3|15|.
CATSDRDPRRDTQYF
TGTGCCACCTCAGACCGGGACCCACGGAGGGATACGCAGTATTTT
>TRBV30|few|TRBJ1-1|13|.
CAWSVLGGTEAFF
TGTGCCTGGAGTGTACTAGGGGGTACTGAAGCTTTCTTT
>TRBV28|.|TRBJ2-1|16|.
CASSPRDGSSYNEQFF
TGTGCCAGCAGTCCCCGGGACGGTAGCTCCTACAATGAGCAGTTCTTC
>TRBV18|.|TRBJ1-2|13|.
CASSDGGDYGYTF
TGTGCCAGCTCCGACGGAGGCGACTATGGCTACACCTTC
>TRBV27|.|TRBJ2-7|16|.
CASRPSDWPSSYEQYF
TGTGCCAGCAGGCCCTCAGATTGGCCTAGCTCCTACGAGCAGTACTTC
>TRBV21-1|.|TRBJ2-6|17|.
CASTGQGIYSGANVLTF
TGTGCCAGCACCGGACAGGGGATTTACTCTGGGGCCAACGTCCTGACTTTC
>TRBV28|.|TRBJ2-7|14|.
CASSLPRGSREQYF
TGTGCCAGCAGTCTCCCCCGGGGTAGCCGCGAGCAGTACTTC
>TRBV10-3|.|TRBJ1-1|15|.
CAISLGGAVNTEAFF
TGTGCCATCAGCCTAGGTGGGGCCGTGAACACTGAAGCTTTCTTT
>TRBV6-5|.|TRBJ2-2|15|.
CASSYRNQGAGELFF
TGTGCCAGCAGTTACCGAAACCAGGGAGCCGGGGAGCTGTTTTTT
>TRBV7-3|few|TRBJ2-2|12|.
CASSLGAGELFF
TGTGCCAGCAGCTTAGGAGCCGGGGAGCTGTTTTTT
>TRBV5-4|.|TRBJ2-5|16|TRBD2
CASSFGLAGLQETQYF
TGTGCCAGCAGCTTTGGTCTAGCGGGACTCCAAGAGACCCAGTACTTC
>TRBV2|few|TRBJ1-5|15|TRBD1
CASRGDRAPNQPQHF
TGTGCCAGCAGGGGGGACAGGGCACCCAATCAGCCCCAGCATTTT
>TRBV4-1|.|TRBJ1-3|15|.
CASSQGHLMGNTIYF
TGCGCCAGCAGCCAAGGACACTTGATGGGAAACACCATATATTTT
>TRBV18|.|TRBJ2-7|13|.
CASSPTTTDEQYF
TGTGCCAGCTCACCAACGACTACAGACGAGCAGTACTTC
>TRBV28|once|TRBJ2-2|16|TRBD1
CASTTHSGTATGELFF
TGTGCCAGCACCACCCACTCCGGGACAGCGACCGGGGAGCTGTTTTTT
>TRBV14|.|TRBJ2-1|16|TRBD2
CASSRAGTSGSGEQFF
TGTGCCAGCAGCCGAGCGGGGACTAGCGGGAGTGGTGAGCAGTTCTTC
>TRBV28|.|TRBJ2-1|14|TRBD2
CASGTSGGHNEQFF
TGTGCCAGTGGGACTAGCGGGGGACACAATGAGCAGTTCTTC
>TRBV28|.|TRBJ2-6|16|.
CASRLRDPSGANVLTF
TGTGCCAGCAGGTTACGGGACCCGTCTGGGGCCAACGTCCTGACTTTC
>TRBV6-6|.|TRBJ2-7|15|.
CASSDRSGTIYEQYF
TGTGCCAGCAGTGATCGGTCGGGGACGATCTACGAGCAGTACTTC
>TRBV6-1|.|TRBJ2-5|13|.
CASSEQGGETQYF
TGTGCCAGCAGTGAACAGGGGGGAGAGACCCAGTACTTC
>TRBV28|.|TRBJ2-7|15|TRBD1
CASSLGGQGSYEQYF
TGTGCCAGCAGCTTGGGTGGACAGGGTTCCTACGAGCAGTACTTC
>TRBV5-6|.|TRBJ2-4|11|.
CASSSLGDPYF
TGTGCCAGCAGCTCCCTAGGAGATCCGTACTTC
>TRBV5-1|.|TRBJ1-4|16|.
CASSPQGTATNEKLFF
TGCGCCAGCAGCCCCCAAGGCACAGCAACTAATGAAAAACTGTTTTTT
>TRBV6-1|.|TRBJ2-7|15|.
CASRVRDRLAYEQYF
TGTGCCAGCAGGGTTCGGGACCGGCTAGCCTACGAGCAGTACTTC
>TRBV6-5|.|TRBJ1-5|15|.
CASSLNRGPNQPQHF
TGTGCCAGCAGCCTAAACCGGGGCCCGAATCAGCCCCAGCATTTT
>TRBV7-9|.|TRBJ2-1|17|.
CASSLAQGRKTFNEQFF
TGTGCCAGCAGCTTAGCCCAGGGTAGGAAGACTTTCAATGAGCAGTTCTTC
>TRBV28|.|TRBJ1-1|14|.
CASSSGPRGTEAFF
TGTGCCAGCAGTTCAGGACCGCGGGGGACTGAAGCTTTCTTT
>TRBV7-8|.|TRBJ1-5|16|.
CASSLEGRASNQPQHF
TGTGCCAGCAGCTTAGAAGGCAGGGCGAGCAATCAGCCCCAGCATTTT
>TRBV28|.|TRBJ1-1|14|.
CASRRGPSYTEAFF
TGTGCCAGCAGGAGGGGACCTTCTTACACTGAAGCTTTCTTT
>TRBV18|.|TRBJ1-1|14|TRBD1
CASSLDTGVVAAFF
TGTGCCAGCTCTCTTGATACAGGGGTTGTTGCGGCTTTCTTT
>TRBV7-2|.|TRBJ2-4|13|.
CASSLLSQNIQYF
TGTGCCAGCAGCTTACTAAGCCAAAACATTCAGTACTTC
>TRBV14|.|TRBJ2-2|14|.
CASNRGPNTGELFF
TGTGCCAGCAATCGGGGGCCGAACACCGGGGAGCTGTTTTTT
>TRBV28|.|TRBJ2-2|11|.
CASRVTGELFF
TGTGCCAGCAGGGTCACCGGGGAGCTGTTTTTT
>TRBV7-9|few|TRBJ1-1|13|.
CASSPQGFFEAFF
TGTGCCAGCAGCCCCCAGGGGTTTTTTGAAGCTTTCTTT
>TRBV7-9|.|TRBJ1-5|18|TRBD1
CASRVTGTGGGSNQPQHF
TGTGCCAGCAGAGTAACCGGGACAGGGGGCGGTAGCAATCAGCCCCAGCATTTT
>TRBV19|.|TRBJ2-6|15|.
CASSIKSSGANVLTF
TGTGCCAGTAGTATCAAGTCCTCTGGGGCCAACGTCCTGACTTTC
>TRBV18|.|TRBJ1-2|13|.
CASSPTANYGYTF
TGTGCCAGCTCACCCACAGCGAACTATGGCTACACCTTC
>TRBV28|.|TRBJ1-3|13|.
CASTDGRGNTIYF
TGTGCCAGCACCGACGGTCGTGGAAACACCATATATTTT
>TRBV6-1|.|TRBJ2-7|12|.
CASSRQPYEQYF
TGTGCCAGCAGTAGACAGCCCTACGAGCAGTACTTC
>TRBV7-3|.|TRBJ2-3|15|.
CASSLIAGLADTQYF
TGTGCCAGCAGCTTAATTGCCGGGTTGGCAGATACGCAGTATTTT